This is a list of T cell receptor beta chains from one sample in a study of blood T cell repertoires in COVID-19. Clones were sequenced by immunoSEQ multiplex PCR, and TCRdb holds only the in-frame ones, with some missing. This table has approximately 390,000 clones, roughly 86% appearing once. Material: peripheral blood. The receptors derive from a woman aged 55-75 years with COVID-19, enrolled during active disease. CDR3s include the opening cysteine and the closing phenylalanine or tryptophan. A D gene is named only where the DNA matches it firmly. Not all rows give a size; the values are once, few, many and, for expanded clones, a class.

size,V,D,J,DNA,CDR3
-,TRBV28,TRBD1,TRBJ2-1,TGTGCCAGCAGCCCCTCAGGGACAGGGAGGGTCAATGAGCAGTTCTTC,CASSPSGTGRVNEQFF
-,TRBV10-3,TRBD2,TRBJ2-3,TGTGCCATCAGTCTAGCGGGGGCCGGGACAGATACGCAGTATTTT,CAISLAGAGTDTQYF
-,TRBV21-1,-,TRBJ2-1,TGTGCCAGCAGCGGAGATCGTGAGCAGTTCTTC,CASSGDREQFF
-,TRBV28,TRBD1,TRBJ1-4,TGTGCCAGCAGAGGACAGGCGGGAAGTATCGCAACTAATGAAAAACTGTTTTTT,CASRGQAGSIATNEKLFF
-,TRBV9,TRBD1,TRBJ1-6,TGTGCCAGCAGCCCCCGGGGGGACAGGGCTCTAAATTCACCCCTCCACTTT,CASSPRGDRALNSPLHF
-,TRBV14,-,TRBJ1-6,TGTGCCAGCAGCCGTAGCTCCTATAATTCACCCCTCCACTTT,CASSRSSYNSPLHF
-,TRBV5-5,-,TRBJ2-2,TGTGCCAGCAGCTCACGGGCGGGTACTGAGGAGCTGTTTTTT,CASSSRAGTEELFF
-,TRBV19,-,TRBJ1-5,TGTGCCAGTAGTACGGACTTTCTGCCAGGGGCCGGTCAGCCCCAGCATTTT,CASSTDFLPGAGQPQHF
-,TRBV6-5,-,TRBJ2-3,TGTGCCAGCAGACCAGTTGGGGAGGGCACAGATACGCAGTATTTT,CASRPVGEGTDTQYF
-,TRBV5-1,-,TRBJ1-2,TGCGCCAGCAGTAACGGGGGATATGGCTACACCTTC,CASSNGGYGYTF
-,TRBV5-5,TRBD2,TRBJ2-7,TGTGCCAGCAGCCCTGGGACTAGCTTCTCCTACGAGCAGTACTTC,CASSPGTSFSYEQYF
-,TRBV9,TRBD2,TRBJ2-7,TGTGCCAGCAGCGTCGGAGCGGGGGGACTGGGGGAGCAGTACTTC,CASSVGAGGLGEQYF
few,TRBV27,-,TRBJ2-7,TGTGCCAGCGGTACCCTCGGCTATCCCTCAGGGGAGCAGTACTTC,CASGTLGYPSGEQYF
once,TRBV2,TRBD1,TRBJ1-4,TGTGCCAGCAGAAAGACAGGGGCAGACGAAAAACTGTTTTTT,CASRKTGADEKLFF
-,TRBV11-2,-,TRBJ2-1,TGTGCCAGCAGCGCCCTCAAATCTTACAGGGTCACTGAGCAGTTCTTC,CASSALKSYRVTEQFF
-,TRBV14,TRBD2,TRBJ2-3,TGTGCCAGCAGCCATGCATGGACTAGCGGGGCACTCACAGATACGCAGTATTTT,CASSHAWTSGALTDTQYF
-,TRBV9,TRBD1,TRBJ2-2,TGTGCCAGCAGCCCCCGGGACAGGGACACCGGGGAGCTGTTTTTT,CASSPRDRDTGELFF
-,TRBV2,-,TRBJ1-1,TGTGCCAGCAGAAGGGAGGTGAACACTGAAGCTTTCTTT,CASRREVNTEAFF
-,TRBV4-1,TRBD2,TRBJ2-7,TGCGCCAGCAGCCAGGCCGCTAGCGGGGGCCCCTACGAGCAGTACTTC,CASSQAASGGPYEQYF
-,TRBV3-1/TRBV3-2,-,TRBJ2-5,TGTGCCAGCAGCCAGGGACCGGGAGTAAACGAAGAGACCCAGTACTTC,CASSQGPGVNEETQYF
-,TRBV5-1,-,TRBJ2-6,TGCGCCAGCAGCTTGGCCGGTGGCTCTGGGGCCAACGTCCTGACTTTC,CASSLAGGSGANVLTF
-,TRBV5-1,-,TRBJ1-2,TGCGCCAGCAGCTTATCGGGGAGTAAGGGCTACACCTTC,CASSLSGSKGYTF
-,TRBV11-3,-,TRBJ1-1,TGTGCCAGCAGCCCGGGTCAGGGGATGGGGAGCACTGAAGCTTTCTTT,CASSPGQGMGSTEAFF
-,TRBV6-1,-,TRBJ1-2,TGTGCCAGCAGTGACAGACTGAAGTATGGCTACACCTTC,CASSDRLKYGYTF
-,TRBV9,TRBD2,TRBJ2-7,TGTGCCAGCAGCGTGACTAGCGGGGCCTACGAGCAGTACTTC,CASSVTSGAYEQYF
-,TRBV19,TRBD2,TRBJ2-2,TGTGCCGGAAAATATCGGACTAGCGGGGTAACGAACACCGGGGAGCTGTTTTTT,CAGKYRTSGVTNTGELFF
once,TRBV19,TRBD1,TRBJ1-4,TGTGCCAGTAGTCCTAGGACAGGGGAATTCGTTTTTAGGGAAAAACTGTTTTTT,CASSPRTGEFVFREKLFF
-,TRBV27,TRBD1,TRBJ1-5,TGTGCCAGCAGTTTATCTGGACAGGCCCACAATCAGCCCCAGCATTTT,CASSLSGQAHNQPQHF
-,TRBV28,-,TRBJ2-7,TGTGCCAGCAGATCCGCCGGCGGACTCTACGAGCAGTACTTC,CASRSAGGLYEQYF
-,TRBV7-8,TRBD1,TRBJ2-7,TGTGCCAGCAGCTTTTTCGCAGGGGGCGGATACGAGCAGTACTTC,CASSFFAGGGYEQYF
many,TRBV29-1,TRBD2,TRBJ2-3,TGCAGCGTTGGGGGGGGAATAGCCCGTAGCCCAGATACGCAGTATTTT,CSVGGGIARSPDTQYF
-,TRBV6-5,-,TRBJ2-1,TGTGCCAGCAGTTCGCAGCGGGCCGAGCAGTTCTTC,CASSSQRAEQFF
-,TRBV5-1,-,TRBJ1-4,TGCGCCAGCAGCTTCTTACAGGGATCAGCAGAAAAACTGTTTTTT,CASSFLQGSAEKLFF
-,TRBV12-3/TRBV12-4,-,TRBJ1-5,TGTGCCAGCAGTGGATCCGGGTCCAAGAATTTTTTT,CASSGSGSKNFF
-,TRBV5-1,-,TRBJ2-7,TGCGCCAGCAGCCTGGACACCTACGAGCAGTACTTC,CASSLDTYEQYF
once,TRBV7-3,TRBD1,TRBJ1-2,TGTGCCAGCAGCCCAACCGGGACAGGGGGCGCAGGCTACACCTTC,CASSPTGTGGAGYTF
-,TRBV3-1/TRBV3-2,TRBD2,TRBJ2-2,TGTGCCAGCAGCAAAATAAGCGGGGGGGCTTTCACCGGGGAGCTGTTTTTT,CASSKISGGAFTGELFF
-,TRBV6-5,TRBD1,TRBJ2-7,TGTGCCAGCCAATCAGGGACAGGGGGCTCCTACGAGCAGTACTTC,CASQSGTGGSYEQYF